This T cell receptor (beta chain) was captured in a study of T-cell reconstitution after alpha-beta-depleted transplantation in children. Using unique molecular identifiers, the investigators prepared the TCRbeta library. TCRdb recomputed calls from the PCR reads with MiXCR, one row per CDR3 protein. Here the sample spans fewer than 700,000 distinct CDR3 sequences, 10% to 15% being singletons. V dropped 5 bases and J dropped 0; count of bases not matched to a gene: 7. Germline CDR1 reads DFQATT; CDR2 reads SNEGSKA (reference sequence). The CDR3 is 15 amino acids. The V call is TRBV20-1, the J call TRBJ2-7; 10 bases fit TRBD2. This TCR came from a male patient younger than 18 who had a stem cell transplant for acute myeloid leukemia, so the T cells may come from the graft donor. The material was PBMCs, mostly from graft donor cells, obtained 360 days after TCRalphabeta/CD19-depleted stem cell transplant. The CDR3 loop reads CSAGTSGKYSYEQYF. The CDR3 coding sequence is TGCAGTGCTGGTACTAGCGGGAAGTACTCCTACGAGCAGTACTTC.